This T cell receptor (beta chain) derives from a study of CD8 T cells in ankylosing spondylitis. This clonotype was detected a few times. MiXCR, applied by TCRdb to the 5' RACE reads, yields one record per CDR3 protein. The sample shows roughly 120,000 distinct CDR3 sequences, approximately 13% of them seen only once. Losses at the gene ends were 3 bases for V and 4 bases for J; bases not matched to a gene: 5. This CDR3 is 15 amino acids long. Germline V CDR1 and CDR2: SGHRS, YFSETQ. The sequenced material came from blood, either unsorted or a sorted T cell fraction (not recorded which). The clonotype originates from a female donor with ankylosing spondylitis or in good health (not recorded which). This sequence joins TRBV5-1 and TRBJ2-3; 10 bases line up with TRBD2. The CDR3 bases are TGCGCCAGCAGCTCTAGCGGGAGTACCTCAGATACGCAGTATTTT. It codes for CASSSSGSTSDTQYF.